This T cell receptor (beta chain) was documented in a study of T cell repertoires in cytomegalovirus infection (dated by TCRdb to about 2019). Turning to the overall study: Recently identified HLA-C-restricted CMV epitopes, whose presentation resists viral immunomodulation, were targeted by peptide stimulations together with well-studied HLA-B-restricted epitopes. Donor HLA type was relevant to the analysis, because carriage of CMV infection together with the matching HLA type was indicated by public TCR beta signatures.

Sequencer: Illumina HiSeq 1500. TCRdb redid the processing of the public reads, applying fastp at Q25 and MiXCR, and retained in-frame beta chains. Duplicate CDR3 protein sequences are folded into a single record with the most common DNA and genes. Across this sample there are approximately 70,000 distinct CDR3 sequences, with 20% to 25% seen only once. Roughly two thirds of the sample lies in the top ten. There are 19 amino acids in the CDR3, from cysteine to phenylalanine inclusive. Of all the DNA, just the CDR3 is kept, 57 bases in frame from base 1. The junction shows trimming of 0 bases on V and 0 bases on J, and the gene matches do not reach 6 bases of it. From a lookup of the germline V gene, CDR1 and CDR2 are SGHTA and FQGNSA. Here is what the overall study found, with its caveats: Cumulative frequency of public TCR beta family members discriminated carriers of CMV infection plus the relevant HLA type in this cohort and an independent 352-donor cohort. The ex vivo response was dominated by HLA-C-restricted CMV-specific TCR beta clonotypes, which also provided the single most frequent clonotype in two of eight donors.

The treatment or condition label for this specimen denotes: in vitro stimulation with specific CMV peptide epitopes to enrich CMV-specific T cells. This clonotype has a handful of counts. There is no known antigen for this receptor. Base qualities are missing; no much larger clone stands one base away. The V and J segments used are TRBV7-2 and TRBJ1-5; a stretch of 12 junction bases matches TRBD1. The sequence was collected from a human donor in good health (CMV status not recorded). Some clones in this sample may be carry-over from other donors' samples. Material: CD8+ T cells from cultured PBMCs, obtained from culture after CMV antigen stimulation. The CDR3: CASSLAGTGGPYSNQPQHF. The DNA sequence is as follows: TGTGCCAGCAGCTTAGCGGGGACAGGGGGCCCTTATAGCAATCAGCCCCAGCATTTT.